This is a list of T cell receptor beta chains from one sample in a study of CD8 T cells in Susac syndrome. TCRdb called the immunoSEQ multiplex PCR reads again in MiXCR, with one record for every CDR3 protein. The profile covers around 280,000 distinct CDR3 sequences, with approximately 90% appearing a single time and 0.06% to 0.075% taken by the ten largest. What was sequenced was CD4+ T cells from PBMCs. All receptors derive from a human donor with multiple sclerosis. Each CDR3 is given with its conserved first and last residue. Each record gives: clone size, CDR3 length, D gene, J gene, V gene, CDR3 DNA, CDR3 protein. D genes are given only for firm matches. Size is stated for part of the rows, as once, few or many counts, or as a class when the clone is expanded.

size: .
length: 14
D: .
J: TRBJ2-7
V: TRBV20-1
DNA: TGCAGTGCCAGGTCCGGGACGAAATACTACGAGCAGTACTTC
CDR3: CSARSGTKYYEQYF

size: .
length: 12
D: .
J: TRBJ2-7
V: TRBV29-1
DNA: TGCAGCGTTGGTACAGTCACCTACGAGCAGTACTTC
CDR3: CSVGTVTYEQYF

size: few
length: 15
D: .
J: TRBJ2-1
V: TRBV18
DNA: TGTGCCAGTTCCGAGGACAGTTTATCCTACAATGAGCAGTTCTTC
CDR3: CASSEDSLSYNEQFF

size: .
length: 15
D: .
J: TRBJ1-5
V: TRBV19
DNA: TGTGCCAATACCCTTAATCGGGGGTTCACTCAGCCCCAGCATTTT
CDR3: CANTLNRGFTQPQHF

size: .
length: 15
D: TRBD1
J: TRBJ2-7
V: TRBV6-5
DNA: TGTGCCAGCAGACGGGACAGGGACCCCTCCTACGAGCAGTACTTC
CDR3: CASRRDRDPSYEQYF

size: .
length: 15
D: .
J: TRBJ2-1
V: TRBV20-1
DNA: TGCAGTGCAATCCCCCGGGAGAATACGTACAATGAGCAGTTCTTC
CDR3: CSAIPRENTYNEQFF

size: .
length: 14
D: .
J: TRBJ2-4
V: TRBV7-2
DNA: TGTGCCAGCAGCGCATTCGGGCTGAAAAACATTCAGTACTTC
CDR3: CASSAFGLKNIQYF

size: .
length: 13
D: .
J: TRBJ2-7
V: TRBV5-1
DNA: TGCGCCAGCAGCACGGGACATCCCTACGAGCAGTACTTC
CDR3: CASSTGHPYEQYF

size: .
length: 15
D: TRBD2
J: TRBJ2-1
V: TRBV2
DNA: TGTGCCAGCAGTTCGACTAGCGGGGCCTACAATGAGCAGTTCTTC
CDR3: CASSSTSGAYNEQFF

size: .
length: 13
D: .
J: TRBJ2-1
V: TRBV6-2/TRBV6-3
DNA: TGTGCCAGCAGTTACTCTACAGGATTCCTGCAGTTCTTC
CDR3: CASSYSTGFLQFF

size: .
length: 15
D: TRBD1
J: TRBJ1-2
V: TRBV2
DNA: TGTGCCAGCATTGGGGGGACGACAGGGTTTAGGGGCTACACCTTC
CDR3: CASIGGTTGFRGYTF

size: .
length: 11
D: .
J: TRBJ1-1
V: TRBV10-3
DNA: TGTGCCATCGGGTATGAAACTGAAGCTTTCTTT
CDR3: CAIGYETEAFF

size: .
length: 13
D: TRBD1
J: TRBJ1-1
V: TRBV7-3
DNA: TGTGCCAGCAGCTTGACAGGGGGGGCTGAAGCTTTCTTT
CDR3: CASSLTGGAEAFF

size: once
length: 16
D: TRBD1
J: TRBJ2-1
V: TRBV3-1
DNA: TGTGCCAGCAGCCAAGATGGGACAGGGGCCTACAATGAGCAGTTCTTC
CDR3: CASSQDGTGAYNEQFF

size: .
length: 15
D: .
J: TRBJ1-1
V: TRBV7-3
DNA: TGTGCCAGCAGCTCCACTTTAGTACAAAACACTGAAGCTTTCTTT
CDR3: CASSSTLVQNTEAFF

size: .
length: 16
D: TRBD2
J: TRBJ2-5
V: TRBV7-8
DNA: TGTGCCAGCAGCCAAGTGAGACTAGCGGCACAAGAGACCCAGTACTTC
CDR3: CASSQVRLAAQETQYF

size: .
length: 12
D: .
J: TRBJ1-2
V: TRBV29-1
DNA: TGCAGCGTTGAAGCCAGATTCTATGGCTACACCTTC
CDR3: CSVEARFYGYTF

size: .
length: 12
D: .
J: TRBJ2-7
V: TRBV12-3/TRBV12-4
DNA: TGTGCCAGCAGTTTAGGACAGCTCGAGCAGTACTTC
CDR3: CASSLGQLEQYF

size: .
length: 14
D: .
J: TRBJ1-2
V: TRBV20-1
DNA: TGCAGTGCCCCCAATTACGGCGGGAACTATGGCTACACCTTC
CDR3: CSAPNYGGNYGYTF

size: few
length: 15
D: TRBD2
J: TRBJ2-5
V: TRBV2
DNA: TGTGCCAGCGTTTTATTCCTAGCGGGGGAAGAGACCCAGTACTTC
CDR3: CASVLFLAGEETQYF

size: .
length: 16
D: TRBD1
J: TRBJ2-5
V: TRBV20-1
DNA: TGCAGTGCTAGAGATGTGGTACAGGGGGCCCAAGAGACCCAGTACTTC
CDR3: CSARDVVQGAQETQYF

size: .
length: 14
D: TRBD1
J: TRBJ1-4
V: TRBV5-1
DNA: TGCGCCAGCAGCGCGGGACAGCTTAATGAAAAACTGTTTTTT
CDR3: CASSAGQLNEKLFF

size: .
length: 15
D: .
J: TRBJ2-2
V: TRBV5-1
DNA: TGCGCCAGCAGCCAAGGGACACTGAACACCGGGGAGCTGTTTTTT
CDR3: CASSQGTLNTGELFF

size: .
length: 14
D: .
J: TRBJ1-1
V: TRBV5-5
DNA: TGTGCCAGCAGCTTTGGCCAGCTGAACACTGAAGCTTTCTTT
CDR3: CASSFGQLNTEAFF

size: .
length: 16
D: .
J: TRBJ2-7
V: TRBV10-3
DNA: TGTGCCATCAGTGAGTCGATCGGCAGGGGTCCCTACGAGCAGTACTTC
CDR3: CAISESIGRGPYEQYF

size: once
length: 14
D: .
J: TRBJ1-2
V: TRBV7-9
DNA: TGTGCCAGCAGCTCTCATACAGGAGAGCCGTACTGCACCTTC
CDR3: CASSSHTGEPYCTF

size: .
length: 13
D: TRBD2
J: TRBJ2-7
V: TRBV20-1
DNA: TGCAGTGCTGTAGCGGGAAATGACTACGAGCAGTACTTC
CDR3: CSAVAGNDYEQYF

size: .
length: 16
D: TRBD2
J: TRBJ2-1
V: TRBV30
DNA: TGTGCCTGGAGTGTACTGGACCGGCGGGAGCCCGGTGAGCAGTTCTTC
CDR3: CAWSVLDRREPGEQFF

size: .
length: 13
D: .
J: TRBJ2-1
V: TRBV18
DNA: TGTGCCAGCTCACCACCACTGGCGAATGAGCAGTTCTTC
CDR3: CASSPPLANEQFF

size: .
length: 15
D: TRBD2
J: TRBJ2-1
V: TRBV6-1
DNA: TGTGCCAGCAGCCGATCTAGCGGGGAATACAATGAGCAGTTCTTC
CDR3: CASSRSSGEYNEQFF

size: .
length: 13
D: .
J: TRBJ2-7
V: TRBV6-2/TRBV6-3
DNA: TGTGCCAGCAGTCGACTTAGCTCCTACGAGCAGTACTTC
CDR3: CASSRLSSYEQYF

size: once
length: 16
D: TRBD1
J: TRBJ1-2
V: TRBV5-6
DNA: TGTGCCAGCAGCTTGGGGGGACAGGCCCCGATGGCTGGCTACACCTTC
CDR3: CASSLGGQAPMAGYTF

size: few
length: 15
D: .
J: TRBJ2-2
V: TRBV6-2/TRBV6-3
DNA: TGTGCCAGCAGACCATCCGGGACACAATCCGGGGAGCTGTTTTTT
CDR3: CASRPSGTQSGELFF

size: .
length: 15
D: .
J: TRBJ1-1
V: TRBV20-1
DNA: TGCAGTGCTAGAGAGCGGGGTTCTATGAACACTGAAGCTTTCTTT
CDR3: CSARERGSMNTEAFF

size: .
length: 13
D: TRBD1
J: TRBJ1-2
V: TRBV7-3
DNA: TGTGCCAGCAGCCCGACAGGGCTCGGGGGCTACACCTTC
CDR3: CASSPTGLGGYTF

size: .
length: 14
D: TRBD1
J: TRBJ2-7
V: TRBV7-9
DNA: TGTGCCAGCAGACCCCCGGGACAGGTCTACGAGCAGTACTTC
CDR3: CASRPPGQVYEQYF

size: .
length: 14
D: .
J: TRBJ2-7
V: TRBV25-1
DNA: TGTGCCAGCAGTGACCCTGGGGGTACCTACGAGCAGTACTTC
CDR3: CASSDPGGTYEQYF

size: .
length: 11
D: .
J: TRBJ2-5
V: TRBV23-1
DNA: TGCGCCAGCACAGAGGCGGAGACCCAGTACTTC
CDR3: CASTEAETQYF

size: .
length: 15
D: .
J: TRBJ1-5
V: TRBV4-1
DNA: TGCGCCAGCAGCCAAGATCCCAATAGCAATCAGCCCCAGCATTTT
CDR3: CASSQDPNSNQPQHF

size: once
length: 20
D: .
J: TRBJ1-1
V: TRBV9
DNA: TGTGCCAGCAGCGGAGAACCCCGGACGGGGAAGAGGGGTGGATACACTGAAGCTTTCTTT
CDR3: CASSGEPRTGKRGGYTEAFF

size: .
length: 14
D: .
J: TRBJ2-3
V: TRBV7-9
DNA: TGTGCCAGCAGCTTAGCGGGTAGGGTCGATACGCAGTATTTT
CDR3: CASSLAGRVDTQYF

size: .
length: 13
D: TRBD2
J: TRBJ2-3
V: TRBV20-1
DNA: TGCAGTGCTAGATCCAGACTAGCGGGAGGATCTTATTTT
CDR3: CSARSRLAGGSYF

size: .
length: 15
D: .
J: TRBJ2-4
V: TRBV7-2
DNA: TGTGCCAGCAGCCTCGTGGGGGCGGCCAAAAACATTCAGTACTTC
CDR3: CASSLVGAAKNIQYF

size: .
length: 15
D: TRBD1
J: TRBJ1-2
V: TRBV4-2
DNA: TGTGCCAGCAGCCAACACAGGGGGCGCGAGGGGGGCTACACCTTC
CDR3: CASSQHRGREGGYTF